Presented here are 10 T cell receptor beta chains from one specimen sequenced in a study of cytomegalovirus exposure and HLA in healthy donors. The PCR had 60 Vbeta and 13 Jbeta primers. TCRdb's copy holds only in-frame clones and misses some; the assay was immunoSEQ multiplex PCR. The sample carries tens of thousands of clones, less than 85% recorded once. Sequenced input: PBMCs. The receptor set was obtained from a man aged 25 to 40 in good health and CMV-seropositive.

This clone was recorded a few times. CDR3 loop: CASGSTGLGTEAFF. CDR3 sequence (DNA): TGTGCCAGCGGAAGCACAGGGTTGGGCACTGAAGCTTTCTTT. The V call is TRBV2, the J call TRBJ1-1, with D possibly TRBD1 on 6 matching bases. The V end lost 8 bases, the J end lost 4 bases, and 17 bases lay between the germline ends. The CDR3 runs 14 residues. In germline, CDR1 is SNHLY, CDR2 FYNNEI.

The chain combines TRBV10-3 with TRBJ1-3; tentatively, D is TRBD1 (5 bases). Germline V gene sequence: CDR1 ENHRY, CDR2 SYGVKD. V lost 3 bases and J lost 2, with 14 bases in between. The CDR3 extends over 16 amino acids. The CDR3 coding sequence is TGTGCCATCAGTGACCCCGGGACGGGGGCTGGAAACACCATATATTTT. This translates into CAISDPGTGAGNTIYF.

The rearrangement joins TRBV4-3 to TRBJ2-5; 10 bases line up with TRBD2. V was clipped by 1 base and J by 9 bases; unmatched bases: 14. There are 17 residues in the CDR3. Germline values: CDR1 LGHNA, CDR2 YSLEER. For the CDR3, the DNA is TGCGCCAGCAGCCAAGTGGGACTGGTAGCGGGGGGAACGGCCCAGTACTTC. This gives the protein CASSQVGLVAGGTAQYF.

This sequence joins TRBV16 and TRBJ2-6; D is possibly TRBD1 (5 bases). V lost 5 bases, J lost 0 bases, and 8 bases lay in between. Germline lookup yields CDR1 KGHSY and CDR2 FQNENV. CDR3 length: 15 amino acids. The CDR3 DNA follows: TGTGCCAGCAGCGCGACAGTCTCTGGGGCCAACGTCCTGACTTTC. It encodes CASSATVSGANVLTF.

This clone came up a few times. A junction end diverges from the germline sequence, so it may reflect a read error. This chain links TRBV2 with TRBJ2-7; 9 nucleotides line up with TRBD1. CDR3 size: 12 residues. Germline values: CDR1 SNHLY, CDR2 FYNNEI. CDR3 protein: CASSTGTGRDKF. The CDR3, as DNA: TGTGCCAGCAGCACCGGGACAGGGAGGGACAAGTTC.

This sequence joins TRBV9 and TRBJ1-1, with D possibly matching TRBD1 (5 bases). CDR1 is SGDLS, CDR2 YYNGEE, per germline. The ends were cut back, 2 bases at V and 0 bases at J, with 20 bases in the middle. This CDR3 is built from 18 residues. This CDR3 reads CASSVTPSRNRLNTEAFF. The CDR3, as DNA: TGTGCCAGCAGCGTCACCCCCTCCCGCAACAGGTTGAACACTGAAGCTTTCTTT.

This clone was detected only once. The V gene is TRBV6-4, the J gene TRBJ1-1, with D perhaps matching TRBD1 (5 bases). The V end was cut by 5 bases, the J end by 1 base, with 8 bases between. In germline, CDR1 is MRHNA, CDR2 SNTAGT. The CDR3 extends over 13 amino acids. The CDR3 loop reads CASSSTGNTEAFF. The CDR3 coding sequence is TGTGCCAGCAGTTCCACAGGGAACACTGAAGCTTTCTTT.

As DNA, the CDR3 is TGTGCCAGCAGCACCGGGACAGACTATGGCTACACCTTC. Protein product: CASSTGTDYGYTF. This rearrangement joins TRBV7-2 to TRBJ1-2; 7 bases align to TRBD1. The CDR3 loop spans 13 amino acids. V lost 5 bases to trimming and J lost 3 bases; unmatched junction nucleotides: 3. Germline CDR1 SGHTA, CDR2 FQGNSA. Full variable domain (remainder filled in from reference TRBV7-2 and TRBJ1-2): GAGVSQSPSNKVTEKGKDVELRCDPISGHTALYWYRQSLGQGLEFLIYFQGNSAPDKSGLPSDRFSAERTGGSVSTLTIQRTQQEDSAVYLCASSTGTDYGYTFGSGTRLTVV.

This chain uses TRBV19 with TRBJ1-2, with D maybe TRBD1 (6 bases). The CDR3 sequence is 18 residues long. Germline CDR1 is LNHDA and CDR2 is SQIVND (reference sequence). V gave up 3 bases and J gave up 3 bases, with 23 bases separating them. This chain's CDR3 is CASSIPGLPQGPHYGYTF. CDR3 nucleotide sequence: TGTGCCAGTAGTATTCCGGGCCTCCCCCAGGGGCCCCACTATGGCTACACCTTC.

This rearrangement joins TRBV5-1 to TRBJ2-5, with D possibly TRBD2 on 5 matching bases. Germline V CDR1 and CDR2: SGHRS, YFSETQ. The V end lost 0 bases, the J end lost 1 base, and 7 bases lay between the germline ends. This CDR3 contains 14 residues. The CDR3, as DNA: TGCGCCAGCAGCTTGGGAGGGCTCCAAGAGACCCAGTACTTC. It encodes CASSLGGLQETQYF.